This T cell receptor beta chain was retrieved from a study of blood T cell repertoires in COVID-19. In the study overall: The cDNA or gDNA used as material had been derived from T cells, B-cell-depleted T cells, or PBMCs.

Trimming took 4 bases from V and 5 from J, leaving 12 bases between them. The CDR3 extends over 13 amino acids. In germline, CDR1 is SGDLS, CDR2 YYNGEE. Followed longitudinally, the Seattle patients had been enrolled during active infection. In the source study's methods: Amplification from reference gene primers served as the basis for estimated nucleated cell counts. This table comes from immunoSEQ multiplex PCR, and its TCRdb copy is limited to in-frame clones, with some not included. The V and J calls and clone size were taken over from that table, and D and trimming were inferred from the DNA. Of about 500,000 clones detected, 85% to 90% appear once; the ten largest clones hold roughly 7.4%.

The chain has TRBV9 and TRBJ1-2; weak D call: TRBD1 (6 bases). The sequenced sample was peripheral blood. The TCR sequence derives from a woman in her 50s with COVID-19, enrolled during active disease. The CDR3 DNA reads TGTGCCAGCAGCCCAGGGGATTGGTATGGCTACACCTTC. This codes for CASSPGDWYGYTF.